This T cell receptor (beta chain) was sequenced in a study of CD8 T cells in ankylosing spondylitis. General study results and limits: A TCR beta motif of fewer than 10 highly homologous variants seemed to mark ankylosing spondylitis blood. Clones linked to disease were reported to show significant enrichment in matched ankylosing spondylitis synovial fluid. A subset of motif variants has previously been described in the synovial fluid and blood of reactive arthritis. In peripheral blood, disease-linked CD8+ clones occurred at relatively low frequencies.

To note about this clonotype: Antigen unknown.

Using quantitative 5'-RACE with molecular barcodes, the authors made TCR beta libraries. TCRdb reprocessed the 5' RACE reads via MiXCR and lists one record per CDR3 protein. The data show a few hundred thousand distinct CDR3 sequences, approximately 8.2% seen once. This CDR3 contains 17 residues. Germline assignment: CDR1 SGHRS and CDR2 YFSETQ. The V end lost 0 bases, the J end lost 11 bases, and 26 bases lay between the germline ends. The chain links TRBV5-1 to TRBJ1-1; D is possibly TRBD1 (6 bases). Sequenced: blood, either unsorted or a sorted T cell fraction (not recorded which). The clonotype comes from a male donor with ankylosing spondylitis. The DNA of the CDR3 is TGCGCCAGCAGCTTGGTGGGAGACAGGAGCGTCGAACCCTGGGCTTTCTTT. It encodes CASSLVGDRSVEPWAFF.